This TCR beta chain was documented in a study of cytomegalovirus exposure and HLA in healthy donors. Study-wide points: Later analysis associated a missense DCLRE1C variant with TCR beta V- and J-gene trimming.

From germline, CDR1 is SEHNR and CDR2 FQNEAQ (reference sequence). Trimming cost V 5 bases and J 5 bases, with 15 bases left between them. There are 14 residues in the CDR3. This clone was found a few times. The target antigen is unknown. PCR amplification relied on 60 Vbeta primers (plus 13 Jbeta primers). The protocol was immunoSEQ multiplex PCR, while the TCRdb copy is restricted to in-frame clones and leaves out a portion. The repertoire holds fewer than 350,000 clones, with roughly 90% as singletons. Everyone who donated was a healthy bone marrow donor. What was sequenced was PBMCs. The J gene is TRBJ1-2, the V gene TRBV7-9; D is possibly TRBD1 (5 bases). The clonotype was recovered from a woman under 30 in good health and CMV-seronegative. For the CDR3, the DNA is TGTGCCAGCAGCCAGAGCTTGGGGCAATATGGCTACACCTTC. As protein: CASSQSLGQYGYTF.